Below are 32 T cell receptor beta chains sequenced from a single sample in a study of identical twins. TCRdb reprocessed the 5' RACE reads via MiXCR and lists one record per CDR3 protein. The sample yields 300,000 to 400,000 distinct CDR3 sequences, around 12% seen once. These data also featured in a second study, about yellow fever vaccine responses in identical twins.

The sequenced sample consisted of CD8+ T cells sorted from blood. All receptors come from a woman younger than 35 in good health.

This clonotype came up a few times. The V call is TRBV20-1, the J call TRBJ2-3; D unclear. The germline V gene has CDR1 DFQATT and CDR2 SNEGSKA (reference sequence). Trimming shortened V by 0 bases and J by 5 bases, and 9 bases separated the two germline ends. This CDR3 has 13 residues. This CDR3 is CSARDAHRDTQYF. DNA of the CDR3: TGCAGTGCTAGAGATGCCCACCGAGATACGCAGTATTTT.

This chain connects TRBV2 to TRBJ2-3; D gene ambiguous. This CDR3 is 14 amino acids long. Germline-derived CDR1 and CDR2 are SNHLY and FYNNEI. V lost 4 bases and J 2 bases, leaving 10 bases between the germline ends. The CDR3 nucleotides read TGTGCCAGCAGTGCATGGACCTCCACAGATACGCAGTATTTT. Residues: CASSAWTSTDTQYF.

This clonotype has just a few counts. The J gene is TRBJ2-5, the V gene TRBV5-1, with 8 nucleotides matching TRBD1. CDR1 and CDR2 from the germline V gene are SGHRS and YFSETQ. The CDR3 totals 19 residues. J gave up 5 bases and V 4 bases, and 22 bases lay outside the gene matches. The CDR3 DNA is TGCGCCAGCAGCCCCAAACGACAGGGGAAAATCTCTTACTGGGAGACCCAGTACTTC. Protein product: CASSPKRQGKISYWETQYF. The full variable domain, completed using reference TRBV5-1 and TRBJ2-5, is KAGVTQTPRYLIKTRGQQVTLSCSPISGHRSVSWYQQTPGQGLQFLFEYFSETQRNKGNFPGRFSGRQFSNSRSEMNVSTLELGDSALYLCASSPKRQGKISYWETQYFGPGTRLLVL.

This chain connects TRBV12-3 or TRBV12-4 to TRBJ2-1; D may be TRBD2 (5 bases). CDR3 length: 16 amino acids. Trimming cost V 3 bases and J 0 bases, with 12 bases left between them. The CDR3 region has the DNA TGTGCCAGCAGTTTTATCTTTGGGAGCTCCTACAATGAGCAGTTCTTC. It translates to CASSFIFGSSYNEQFF.

The chain recombines TRBV3-1 with TRBJ2-3, with D possibly TRBD1 on 7 matching bases. This CDR3 has 16 amino acids. Germline V gene sequence: CDR1 LGHDT, CDR2 YNNKEL (reference sequence). Between the trimmed V and J ends, which lost 2 bases and 0 bases, there was a span of 12 bases. CDR3 DNA sequence: TGTGCCAGCAGCCAATCCGCAGGGGGGAGCACAGATACGCAGTATTTT. As protein: CASSQSAGGSTDTQYF.

The chain links TRBV7-2 to TRBJ1-4; possibly TRBD1 for D (6 bases). The length of the CDR3 is 15 residues. Germline V gene sequence: CDR1 SGHTA, CDR2 FQGNSA. The ends were cut back, 5 bases at V and 3 bases at J, with 13 bases in the middle. CDR3 amino acids: CASSRNRASNEKLFF. CDR3 sequence (DNA): TGTGCCAGCAGCCGAAACAGGGCCTCTAATGAAAAACTGTTTTTT.

The rearrangement uses TRBV6-5 and TRBJ2-7, with D perhaps TRBD2 (5 bases). CDR3 length: 14 residues. V was cut by 3 bases and J by 4 bases, with 13 bases left in between. Germline lookup yields CDR1 MNHEY and CDR2 SVGAGI. The CDR3 is CASSYSGRGYEQYF. Here the CDR3 DNA reads TGTGCCAGCAGTTATTCAGGACGCGGGTACGAGCAGTACTTC.

This chain joins TRBV3-1 and TRBJ2-7, with D hard to call. V gave up 1 base and J gave up 3 bases, with 10 bases separating them. The CDR3 is 14 residues long. Germline lookup yields CDR1 LGHDT and CDR2 YNNKEL (reference sequence). In DNA, the CDR3 is TGTGCCAGCAGCCAAGGGCCGGTGGGCTACGAGCAGTACTTC. Translating it yields CASSQGPVGYEQYF.

This CDR3 is CASSHPLAGVGSEQFF. The CDR3 DNA follows: TGTGCCAGCAGCCACCCCCTAGCGGGAGTAGGCAGTGAGCAGTTCTTC. The genes are TRBV9 and TRBJ2-1, with 10 bases identical to TRBD2. V lost 4 bases, J lost 9 bases, and 13 bases stayed unmatched. This CDR3 is built from 16 residues. Germline CDR1 and CDR2: SGDLS and YYNGEE.

The V gene is TRBV5-5, the J gene TRBJ2-2; 12 nucleotides agree with TRBD2. V lost 4 bases, J lost 4 bases, and 2 bases stayed unmatched. This CDR3 spans 15 amino acids. Germline V gives CDR1 SGHKS, CDR2 YYEKEE (reference sequence). The CDR3 DNA reads TGTGCCAGCAGCATACTAGCGGGGGGCACCGGGGAGCTGTTTTTT. It translates to CASSILAGGTGELFF.

This clonotype appeared a few times. This chain joins TRBV6-1 and TRBJ2-5, with D possibly being TRBD2 (6 bases). The germline V gene encodes CDR1 MNHNS and CDR2 SASEGT. The V gene lost 3 bases and the J gene lost 8 bases, with 19 bases spanning the gap. The CDR3 has 15 residues. The CDR3 sequence is CASSDLGRGEGTQYF. The CDR3 DNA reads TGTGCCAGCAGTGATCTCGGGCGGGGCGAAGGAACCCAGTACTTC.

This clonotype was observed a handful of times. The CDR3 loop reads CASTRGWGRSVTDTQYF. In DNA form, the CDR3 reads TGTGCCAGCACCCGAGGGTGGGGGAGATCAGTTACAGATACGCAGTATTTT. The chain joins TRBV11-2 to TRBJ2-3, with D possibly being TRBD1 or TRBD2 (5 bases each). CDR3 length: 17 amino acids. V lost 7 bases and J 3 bases, leaving 23 bases between the germline ends. Germline V gene lookup returns CDR1 SGHAT and CDR2 FQNNGV.

This clonotype was detected a few times. The chain carries TRBV3-1 and TRBJ1-1; tentative D call: TRBD1 (5 bases). The length of the CDR3 is 13 residues. The germline V gene has CDR1 LGHDT and CDR2 YNNKEL (reference sequence). V lost 2 bases and J lost 5, with 9 bases in between. The CDR3 protein is CASSQYTGTEAFF. CDR3 nucleotide sequence: TGTGCCAGCAGCCAATATACAGGTACTGAAGCTTTCTTT. Full variable domain (remainder filled in from reference TRBV3-1 and TRBJ1-1): DTAVSQTPKYLVTQMGNDKSIKCEQNLGHDTMYWYKQDSKKFLKIMFSYNNKELIINETVPNRFSPKSPDKAHLNLHINSLELGDSAVYFCASSQYTGTEAFFGQGTRLTVV.

This rearrangement joins TRBV7-9 to TRBJ2-7; TRBD1 might be the D (5 bases). The V end was cut by 1 base, the J end by 3 bases, with 10 bases between. The CDR3 spans 14 residues. Germline values: CDR1 SEHNR, CDR2 FQNEAQ (reference sequence). CDR3 sequence reads: CASSLGGARYEQYV. The CDR3 nucleotides read TGTGCCAGCAGCTTAGGTGGGGCACGCTACGAGCAGTACGTC.

The V gene is TRBV24-1, the J gene TRBJ2-1; 11 positions match TRBD2. The germline CDR1 and CDR2 sequences are KGHDR and SFDVKD. The CDR3 runs 16 residues. With 4 bases clipped from V and 4 bases from J, the junction kept 5 bases outside the gene matches. This CDR3 reads CATSEGGTSGYNEQFF. The CDR3 coding sequence is TGTGCCACCAGTGAGGGGGGGACTAGCGGATACAATGAGCAGTTCTTC.

This clonotype occurred a few times. V is TRBV6-1 and J is TRBJ2-3, with 10 bases identical to TRBD2. The ends lost 7 bases at V and 4 bases at J; junction bases unmatched: 5. The CDR3 extends over 14 amino acids. Per the germline V gene, CDR1 is MNHNS and CDR2 is SASEGT. The CDR3 DNA sequence: TGTGCCAGCATGGTAGCGGGAGGAGCAGATACGCAGTATTTT. It is translated as CASMVAGGADTQYF.

This chain uses TRBV7-9 with TRBJ2-1, with a tentative D call TRBD1 (5 bases). Deletions cut 4 bases from V and 6 bases from J, with 19 bases between. Germline CDR1 reads SEHNR; CDR2 reads FQNEAQ (reference sequence). CDR3 length equals 16 residues. This CDR3 reads CASSSSTAAVGNEQFF. The CDR3 DNA follows: TGTGCCAGCAGCTCCTCGACAGCCGCGGTGGGCAATGAGCAGTTCTTC. The whole variable domain, filled in from reference TRBV7-9 and TRBJ2-1, reads DTGVSQNPRHKITKRGQNVTFRCDPISEHNRLYWYRQTLGQGPEFLTYFQNEAQLEKSRLLSDRFSAERPKGSFSTLEIQRTEQGDSAMYLCASSSSTAAVGNEQFFGPGTRLTVL.

This clonotype has more than one count but fewer than ten. This rearrangement joins TRBV4-1 to TRBJ2-1; 10 nucleotides match TRBD2. The J segment lost 4 bases and the V segment lost 9 bases, leaving 6 bases of the junction unmatched. Germline lookup yields CDR1 MGHRA and CDR2 YSYEKL. The CDR3 runs to 14 residues. The CDR3 region has the DNA TGCGCCAGTACCGATAGCGGGGGGTACAATGAGCAGTTCTTC. Translation gives CASTDSGGYNEQFF.

This clonotype was recorded a few times. The chain employs TRBV7-9 and TRBJ1-2; D is uncertain. The CDR3 contains 13 residues. Germline V lookup: CDR1 SEHNR, CDR2 FQNEAQ (reference sequence). V was shortened by 7 bases and J by 8 bases, with 17 bases between the two germline ends. CDR3 sequence (DNA): TGTGCCAGCACCCTTGACCCCGGGGTAGGCTACACCTTC. Translating it yields CASTLDPGVGYTF.

This clonotype was observed a few times. The chain has TRBV11-2 and TRBJ2-1, with 9 bases that match TRBD1. This CDR3 contains 15 residues. J lost 7 bases, V lost 3 bases, and 7 bases had no gene match. Germline V lookup: CDR1 SGHAT, CDR2 FQNNGV. This CDR3 is CASSFRDRAGNEQFF. CDR3 DNA: TGTGCCAGCAGCTTTCGGGACAGGGCGGGGAATGAGCAGTTCTTC.

A note on this clonotype: This clone may be a read error of a much larger clone one base away. The rearrangement links TRBV7-9 to TRBJ2-3; unclear D gene. From germline, CDR1 is SEHNR and CDR2 FQNEAQ (reference sequence). The CDR3 has 14 residues. CDR3 in DNA: TGTGCCAGCACCTTAGAAACTAGCACAGATACGCAGTATTTT. Protein sequence: CASTLETSTDTQYF.

The chain couples TRBV6-1 to TRBJ2-1; 9 bases fit TRBD1. Germline loops: CDR1 MNHNS, CDR2 SASEGT. CDR3 length: 15 residues. V was pared by 6 bases and J by 3 bases, with 6 bases of the junction left unmatched. CDR3 coding DNA: TGTGCCAGCAGAGCTGGGGACAGGGACTACAATGAGCAGTTCTTC. It encodes CASRAGDRDYNEQFF.

This clonotype was seen more than once but under ten times. The chain combines TRBV20-1 with TRBJ2-7; the match to TRBD2 covers 9 bases. This CDR3 has 14 amino acids. Germline V CDR1 and CDR2: DFQATT, SNEGSKA (reference sequence). With V trimmed by 1 base and J by 6 bases, 7 bases remained unmatched. The CDR3 DNA is TGCAGTGCTAGAGCGCTAGCGGGACGGGGCGAGCAGTACTTC. Translated: CSARALAGRGEQYF.

The sample holds a few counts of this clonotype. The chain couples TRBV5-1 to TRBJ2-7; 10 nucleotides agree with TRBD2. Germline CDR1 SGHRS, CDR2 YFSETQ. V shed 0 bases and J 1 base; nucleotides not matched to a gene: 4. The CDR3 consists of 16 residues. DNA of the CDR3: TGCGCCAGCAGCTTGGCAACTAGCGGGAAGTCCTACGAGCAGTACTTC. It codes for CASSLATSGKSYEQYF.

This clonotype was recorded a few times. The rearrangement links TRBV7-9 to TRBJ1-2, with 7 bases that match TRBD1. This CDR3 spans 15 amino acids. The ends lost 5 bases at V and 6 bases at J; junction bases unmatched: 12. Germline CDR1 reads SEHNR; CDR2 reads FQNEAQ (reference sequence). The DNA of the CDR3 is TGTGCCAGCAGCAGCCCTACAGGGGATCAAAATGGCTACACCTTC. Protein: CASSSPTGDQNGYTF.

This clonotype was detected many times. The chain is built from TRBV2 and TRBJ2-7; possibly TRBD2 for D (6 bases). The CDR3 sequence is 16 residues long. V dropped 6 bases and J dropped 3 bases, with 21 bases sitting between them. Germline V gene lookup returns CDR1 SNHLY and CDR2 FYNNEI. The CDR3 region has the DNA TGTGCCAGCAGAACCGAAACGGGACTTAAATTCTACGAGCAGTACTTC. It codes for CASRTETGLKFYEQYF.

The V gene is TRBV10-3, the J gene TRBJ1-1, with D perhaps TRBD1 (6 bases). V was trimmed by 6 bases and J by 4 bases, leaving 18 bases between them. CDR3 length: 15 residues. Germline V gene sequence: CDR1 ENHRY, CDR2 SYGVKD. This CDR3 is CAIRPLQGLVTEAFF. The CDR3 DNA is TGTGCCATCAGGCCCTTACAGGGTCTGGTCACTGAAGCTTTCTTT.

This clonotype was detected once. The CDR3 nucleotides are TGTGCCAGCAGCTTACCACGACTAGCGGGGGCCTACAATGAGCAGTTCTTC. It yields the protein CASSLPRLAGAYNEQFF. This chain connects TRBV11-2 to TRBJ2-1, with 12 bases aligning to TRBD2. Germline trimming cut 2 bases from V and 2 bases from J; bases unmatched to any gene: 4. Per germline, CDR1 SGHAT and CDR2 FQNNGV. This CDR3 has 17 residues. The full variable domain, completed using reference TRBV11-2 and TRBJ2-1, is EAGVAQSPRYKIIEKRQSVAFWCNPISGHATLYWYQQILGQGPKLLIQFQNNGVVDDSQLPKDRFSAERLKGVDSTLKIQPAKLEDSAVYLCASSLPRLAGAYNEQFFGPGTRLTVL.

The J gene is TRBJ2-1, the V gene TRBV4-1; the D is unclear. Per germline, CDR1 MGHRA and CDR2 YSYEKL. Trimming cost V 4 bases and J 0 bases, with 10 bases left between them. The CDR3 has 15 amino acids. DNA of the CDR3: TGCGCCAGCAGCCCAGACGGGCTCTCCTACAATGAGCAGTTCTTC. It yields the protein CASSPDGLSYNEQFF.

This clonotype came up a few times. The V and J genes are TRBV7-9 and TRBJ2-7; 7 bases line up with TRBD1. CDR3 length: 14 amino acids. The germline V gene has CDR1 SEHNR and CDR2 FQNEAQ (reference sequence). J lost 6 bases, V lost 1 base, and 6 bases had no gene match. The CDR3 here is CASSLGQGISEQYF. In DNA, the CDR3 is TGTGCCAGCAGCTTAGGACAGGGTATTTCCGAGCAGTACTTC.

This clonotype turned up a few times. This chain uses TRBV4-2 with TRBJ2-7; 7 positions match TRBD2. J was trimmed by 4 bases and V by 1 base; bases with no gene match: 10. CDR3 size: 16 residues. Germline CDR1 reads LGHNA; CDR2 reads YNFKEQ. CDR3 sequence: CASSQVSPGGRYEQYF. Written as DNA, the CDR3 is TGTGCCAGCAGCCAAGTATCCCCGGGAGGCAGGTACGAGCAGTACTTC.

The chain joins TRBV6-1 to TRBJ2-5; D ambiguous. CDR1 MNHNS and CDR2 SASEGT come from the germline V gene. This CDR3 region has 15 residues. Trimming removed 0 bases at V and 2 bases at J, with 10 bases between. This chain's CDR3 is CASSEAGGIQETQYF. The CDR3 DNA reads TGTGCCAGCAGTGAAGCGGGCGGAATACAAGAGACCCAGTACTTC.